This T cell receptor beta chain appears in the sequencing data of a study of T cell responses to AZD1222 COVID-19 vaccine. As for the study in general: Pooling of second doses given at about 4 or about 12 weeks was done. Study-level findings and limits: Spike regions recognized by vaccine-associated CD4 TCRs spanned the protein, led by 160-218 and 743-854. Females outnumbered males among donors, who were mostly white British; clonal diversity was possibly underestimated.

The germline V and J ends were trimmed by 1 base and 5 bases, with 9 bases remaining between them. Germline CDR1 reads MDHEN; CDR2 reads SYDVKM. The CDR3 length is 15 residues. As concerns this clone: Its antigen remains unknown.

The assay was immunoSEQ multiplex PCR, and TCRdb's table has in-frame clones only and misses some. In the table there are tens of thousands of clones, around 86% of which are singletons. Specimen: peripheral blood, collected on day 0 of AZD1222 vaccination. The genes are TRBV28 and TRBJ1-6; D unresolved. The receptor comes from an adult in good health. The CDR3 loop reads CASSLFGQNNSPLHF. The CDR3 nucleotides read TGTGCCAGCAGTTTATTTGGGCAGAATAATTCACCCCTCCACTTT. Drawing the rest from reference TRBV28 and TRBJ1-6, the complete variable domain is DVKVTQSSRYLVKRTGEKVFLECVQDMDHENMFWYRQDPGLGLRLIYFSYDVKMKEKGDIPEGYSVSREKKERFSLILESASTNQTSMYLCASSLFGQNNSPLHFGNGTRLTVT.